The clone carrying this TCR beta chain was counted between two and nine times. This CDR3 region has 17 residues. Germline CDR1 LGHNA, CDR2 YSLEER. V was pared by 4 bases and J by 6 bases, with 13 bases of the junction left unmatched. This sample is drawn from a study of OX40 agonist ivuxolimab in advanced cancers. Autoimmune disease history or systemic immunosuppression disqualified patients. Profiled with immunoSEQ multiplex PCR; TCRdb holds only in-frame clones, not every one. The sample holds tens of thousands of clones, about 86% seen once. The source was CD4+ or CD8+ T cells sorted from blood, collected in a trial of the OX40 agonist ivuxolimab. V and J are TRBV4-3 and TRBJ1-4, with 8 bases aligning to TRBD1. The receptor was derived from an adult with an advanced solid tumor such as melanoma, head and neck, liver or kidney cancer. The CDR3 region has the DNA TGCGCCAGCAGCCCAAGATCAGGGCACAGGGGGGATGAAAAACTGTTTTTT. This sequence encodes CASSPRSGHRGDEKLFF.